These 10 T cell receptor beta chains were sequenced from one sample in a study of blood T cell repertoires in COVID-19. Produced via immunoSEQ multiplex PCR; TCRdb's table is partial and in-frame only. The sample holds tens of thousands of clones, about nine tenths seen once. Sequencing input: peripheral blood. The receptor set was obtained from a human donor in a cohort sampled during active COVID-19.

Here the CDR3 DNA reads TGTGCCAGCAGCCGGGGGGGGGACAGCGGCTACACCTTC. It is translated as CASSRGGDSGYTF. V is TRBV28 and J is TRBJ1-2; 7 nucleotides align to TRBD1. CDR1 MDHEN and CDR2 SYDVKM come from the germline V gene. V gave up 6 bases and J gave up 8 bases; unmatched junction bases: 9. The CDR3 contains 13 residues.

This chain links TRBV19 with TRBJ2-7; tentative D call: TRBD1 (5 bases). The ends were cut back, 6 bases at V and 6 bases at J, with 18 bases in the middle. Germline V gene sequence: CDR1 LNHDA, CDR2 SQIVND (reference sequence). This CDR3 has 14 amino acids. In DNA form, the CDR3 reads TGTGCCAGTAGCCGACCGGGCAGGGCCCCCGAGCAGTACTTC. As protein: CASSRPGRAPEQYF.

The chain carries TRBV19 and TRBJ1-1; D remains unclear. V lost 0 bases, J lost 3 bases, and 5 bases lay in between. This CDR3 is built from 13 residues. CDR1 and CDR2 (germline): LNHDA, SQIVND (reference sequence). Here the CDR3 reads CASSIDRYTEAFF. CDR3 sequence (DNA): TGTGCCAGTAGTATAGATCGGTACACTGAAGCTTTCTTT.

The rearrangement joins TRBV7-8 to TRBJ2-1; the D is unclear. This CDR3 is built from 12 residues. Trimming left V 1 base short and J 9 bases short, with 7 bases between. CDR1 SGHVS and CDR2 FQNEAQ come from the germline V gene. CDR3 region: CASSLGTVEQFF. In DNA form, the CDR3 reads TGTGCCAGCAGCTTAGGTACGGTTGAGCAGTTCTTC. Supplemented by reference TRBV7-8 and TRBJ2-1, the full variable domain reads GAGVSQSPRYKVAKRGQDVALRCDPISGHVSLFWYQQALGQGPEFLTYFQNEAQLDKSGLPSDRFFAERPEGSVSTLKIQRTQQEDSAVYLCASSLGTVEQFFGPGTRLTVL.

The chain is built from TRBV19 and TRBJ2-1; 9 bases map to TRBD1. Germline CDR1 reads LNHDA; CDR2 reads SQIVND (reference sequence). The ends lost 4 bases at V and 7 bases at J; junction bases unmatched: 11. The length of the CDR3 is 16 residues. The chain's CDR3 is CASSTVGTGRKNEQFF. The CDR3, as DNA: TGTGCCAGTAGTACAGTGGGGACAGGGAGGAAGAATGAGCAGTTCTTC.

This chain links TRBV11-2 with TRBJ1-2; possibly TRBD1 for D (5 bases). V lost 5 bases, J lost 0 bases, and 13 bases lay in between. The CDR3 covers 15 residues. CDR1 is SGHAT and CDR2 is FQNNGV in the germline V gene. CDR3 DNA sequence: TGTGCCAGCAGCCTCAACAGGATAGCTAACTATGGCTACACCTTC. The encoded protein is CASSLNRIANYGYTF. The entire variable domain, with the rest obtained from reference TRBV11-2 and TRBJ1-2, is as follows: EAGVAQSPRYKIIEKRQSVAFWCNPISGHATLYWYQQILGQGPKLLIQFQNNGVVDDSQLPKDRFSAERLKGVDSTLKIQPAKLEDSAVYLCASSLNRIANYGYTFGSGTRLTVV.

J is TRBJ1-2 and V is TRBV2, with 8 bases aligning to TRBD1. This CDR3 has 13 residues. With V trimmed by 4 bases and J by 8 bases, 6 bases remained unmatched. The germline CDR1 and CDR2 sequences are SNHLY and FYNNEI. The CDR3 region is CASSAGTGGGYTF. For the CDR3, the DNA is TGTGCCAGCAGTGCCGGGACAGGAGGGGGCTACACCTTC. Complete variable domain (other parts from reference TRBV2 and TRBJ1-2): EPEVTQTPSHQVTQMGQEVILRCVPISNHLYFYWYRQILGQKVEFLVSFYNNEISEKSEIFDDQFSVERPDGSNFTLKIRSTKLEDSAMYFCASSAGTGGGYTFGSGTRLTVV.

This chain connects TRBV12-3 or TRBV12-4 to TRBJ2-5; 7 nucleotides match TRBD1. Trimming cost V 6 bases and J 6 bases; bases outside gene matches: 7. The CDR3 runs to 13 residues. This CDR3 is CASSSGQSKTQYF. The CDR3 bases are TGTGCCAGCAGCTCGGGACAGTCTAAGACCCAGTACTTC.

This rearrangement joins TRBV9 to TRBJ1-1; TRBD1 might be the D (5 bases). V gave up 4 bases and J gave up 0 bases, with 13 bases separating them. CDR3 length: 15 amino acids. Germline assignment: CDR1 SGDLS and CDR2 YYNGEE. CDR3 sequence (DNA): TGTGCCAGCAGCCCCACGGGACTGATGAACACTGAAGCTTTCTTT. This sequence encodes CASSPTGLMNTEAFF. Full variable domain (missing parts from reference TRBV9 and TRBJ1-1): DSGVTQTPKHLITATGQRVTLRCSPRSGDLSVYWYQQSLDQGLQFLIQYYNGEERAKGNILERFSAQQFPDLHSELNLSSLELGDSALYFCASSPTGLMNTEAFFGQGTRLTVV.

The J gene is TRBJ2-4, the V gene TRBV4-3; 13 bases line up with TRBD2. CDR1 is LGHNA and CDR2 is YSLEER in the germline V gene. The CDR3 runs 20 residues. V was pared by 0 bases and J by 2 bases, with 10 bases of the junction left unmatched. The CDR3: CASSQDLLAGGGGSKNIQYF. For the CDR3, the DNA is TGCGCCAGCAGCCAAGATCTACTAGCGGGAGGGGGGGGATCCAAAAACATTCAGTACTTC.